This passage covers 28 T cell receptor beta chains from one sample sequenced in a study of cytomegalovirus exposure and HLA in healthy donors. Profiling relied on immunoSEQ multiplex PCR, and the TCRdb table lists in-frame clones only, not all of them. In the table there are tens of thousands of clones, around nine tenths of which are singletons. The sequencing input was PBMCs. The source is a woman aged 18 to 35 in good health and CMV-seropositive.

The J gene is TRBJ2-1, the V gene TRBV7-2; 8 nucleotides match TRBD2. Germline V gene data show CDR1 as SGHTA and CDR2 as FQGNSA. CDR3 length equals 14 residues. The V gene end was trimmed by 5 bases and the J gene end by 10 bases; junction bases not matched to a gene: 10. CDR3 in DNA: TGTGCCAGCAGCCTTAGCGGGGTCGGGGTGGAGCAGTTCTTC. It yields the protein CASSLSGVGVEQFF.

The V call is TRBV10-1, the J call TRBJ2-3, with 7 positions matching TRBD2. Germline V lookup: CDR1 WNHNN, CDR2 SYGVQD (reference sequence). There are 16 residues in the CDR3. The J segment lost 2 bases and the V segment lost 0 bases, leaving 5 bases of the junction unmatched. Here the CDR3 DNA reads TGCGCCAGCAGTGAGTCGCGGGGAGGGGCCACAGATACGCAGTATTTT. It is translated as CASSESRGGATDTQYF.

The chain carries TRBV11-2 and TRBJ2-7; a possible D gene is TRBD2 (5 bases). Trimming took off 5 bases at V and 2 bases at J, with 19 bases between the two ends. Germline-derived CDR1 and CDR2 are SGHAT and FQNNGV. The CDR3 length is 16 residues. CDR3 sequence (DNA): TGTGCCAGCAGCGTGGCCCCGGCGGGCATCCCCTACGAGCAGTACTTC. This encodes CASSVAPAGIPYEQYF.

This clone was counted a few times. This chain links TRBV7-8 with TRBJ2-3; a possible D gene is TRBD1 (5 bases). V lost 6 bases and J 3 bases, leaving 10 bases between the germline ends. CDR1 is SGHVS, CDR2 FQNEAQ, per germline. The CDR3 loop spans 13 amino acids. The CDR3 loop is CASRGRVTDTQYF. For the CDR3, the DNA is TGTGCCAGCAGAGGCAGGGTGACAGATACGCAGTATTTT.

This chain uses TRBV4-3 with TRBJ2-1; 9 bases align to TRBD2. The V gene end was trimmed by 2 bases and the J gene end by 4 bases; junction bases not matched to a gene: 9. CDR1 and CDR2 (germline): LGHNA, YSLEER. This CDR3 has 17 amino acids. CDR3 nucleotide sequence: TGCGCCAGCAGCCAAAGCGCTAGCGGGGCCTATTACAATGAGCAGTTCTTC. Residues: CASSQSASGAYYNEQFF.

The chain couples TRBV7-6 to TRBJ2-3; perhaps TRBD1 as D (8 bases). V was trimmed by 5 bases and J by 5 bases, leaving 20 bases between them. The germline CDR1 and CDR2 sequences are SGHVS and FNYEAQ. The CDR3 spans 16 residues. CDR3 loop: CASSPEGTGGRDTQYF. CDR3 sequence (DNA): TGTGCCAGCAGCCCAGAGGGGACAGGCGGGAGAGATACGCAGTATTTT. The whole variable domain, filled in from reference TRBV7-6 and TRBJ2-3, reads GAGVSQSPRYKVTKRGQDVALRCDPISGHVSLYWYRQALGQGPEFLTYFNYEAQQDKSGLPNDRFSAERPEGSISTLTIQRTEQRDSAMYRCASSPEGTGGRDTQYFGPGTRLTVL.

This clone has only a few counts. The chain has TRBV14 and TRBJ1-2; no clear D gene. The V gene lost 0 bases and the J gene lost 3 bases, with 11 bases spanning the gap. Germline assignment: CDR1 SGHDN and CDR2 FVKESK. This CDR3 spans 15 amino acids. CDR3 DNA sequence: TGTGCCAGCAGCCAAGAGCGTAGCGGTGACTATGGCTACACCTTC. It is translated as CASSQERSGDYGYTF.

The chain carries TRBV15 and TRBJ1-5, with D hard to call. Germline V gene lookup returns CDR1 LNHNV and CDR2 YYDKDF (reference sequence). V lost 0 bases, J lost 3 bases, and 9 bases lay in between. The CDR3 has 15 amino acids. CDR3 sequence (DNA): TGTGCCACCAGCAGAGATGTTTCGTTCAATCAGCCCCAGCATTTT. Translation: CATSRDVSFNQPQHF.

This clone was picked up one time. The chain combines TRBV5-1 with TRBJ1-2; TRBD1 aligns across 9 bases. The CDR3 runs to 14 residues. Germline V CDR1 and CDR2: SGHRS, YFSETQ. V shed 4 bases and J 2 bases; nucleotides not matched to a gene: 3. The chain's CDR3 is CASSKGQGNYGYTF. The CDR3, as DNA: TGCGCCAGCAGCAAGGGACAGGGAAACTATGGCTACACCTTC.

V usage is TRBV28 and J usage is TRBJ2-7, with TRBD2 matching 10 bases. The germline gives CDR1 MDHEN, CDR2 SYDVKM. This CDR3 is built from 15 residues. V lost 7 bases, J lost 7 bases, and 13 bases stayed unmatched. The CDR3 DNA follows: TGTGCCAGCATCTACAGCGGGGGGGCCTTCGGTGAGCAGTACTTC. It encodes CASIYSGGAFGEQYF.

V is TRBV28 and J is TRBJ2-2, with 9 bases identical to TRBD1. The CDR3 covers 16 residues. The V and J ends lost 8 bases and 7 bases, in that order; junction bases with no gene match: 14. Germline values: CDR1 MDHEN, CDR2 SYDVKM. In DNA form, the CDR3 reads TGTGCCAGCCTTGGCCTGGGACAGGGCAAAAACGGGGAGCTGTTTTTT. It is translated as CASLGLGQGKNGELFF.

The V gene is TRBV7-3, the J gene TRBJ1-2; no reliable D call. Trimming cost V 5 bases and J 3 bases, with 19 bases left between them. The CDR3 runs 16 residues. From germline, CDR1 is SGHTA and CDR2 FQGTGA. The CDR3, as DNA: TGTGCCAGCAGCCAAGGAGGTGCAGGAAAGGACTATGGCTACACCTTC. This codes for CASSQGGAGKDYGYTF.

The rearrangement uses TRBV27 and TRBJ1-2, with D perhaps matching TRBD1 (6 bases). CDR3 length: 12 residues. The germline V gene encodes CDR1 MNHEY and CDR2 SMNVEV (reference sequence). V was shortened by 4 bases and J by 5 bases, with 8 bases between the two germline ends. CDR3 protein: CASSSTGYGYTF. The CDR3, as DNA: TGTGCCAGCAGTTCCACAGGGTATGGCTACACCTTC.

V is TRBV30 and J is TRBJ2-2; TRBD1 aligns across 8 bases. The ends lost 4 bases at V and 8 bases at J; junction bases unmatched: 3. CDR1 and CDR2 (germline): GTSNPN, SVGIG (reference sequence). The CDR3 totals 12 residues. CDR3 sequence: CAWTRGQGELFF. CDR3 DNA sequence: TGTGCCTGGACCAGGGGGCAGGGGGAGCTGTTTTTT.

The rearrangement links TRBV28 to TRBJ2-7; D unresolved. In germline, CDR1 is MDHEN, CDR2 SYDVKM. The CDR3 runs 12 residues. Trimming cost V 4 bases and J 2 bases, with 6 bases left between them. The CDR3 here is CASSSPAYEQYF. CDR3 nucleotide sequence: TGTGCCAGCAGTTCCCCCGCCTACGAGCAGTACTTC.

The chain carries TRBV7-2 and TRBJ2-5, with TRBD2 identical over 7 bases. The CDR3 spans 15 residues. Germline V gene sequence: CDR1 SGHTA, CDR2 FQGNSA. With V trimmed by 6 bases and J by 5 bases, 12 bases remained unmatched. The CDR3: CASSPRGVGGETQYF. The CDR3 region has the DNA TGTGCCAGCAGTCCCCGGGGGGTCGGAGGTGAGACCCAGTACTTC.

V usage is TRBV5-4 and J usage is TRBJ1-6, with D unclear. V lost 0 bases, J lost 2 bases, and 9 bases lay in between. Germline assignment: CDR1 SGHNT and CDR2 YYREEE (reference sequence). CDR3 length: 16 amino acids. DNA of the CDR3: TGTGCCAGCAGCTTGGGGAGTTGGGCCTATAATTCACCCCTCCACTTT. Translating gives CASSLGSWAYNSPLHF.

The rearrangement joins TRBV12-5 to TRBJ1-5; TRBD1 aligns across 8 bases. Germline-derived CDR1 and CDR2 are LGHNT and FRNRAP. The CDR3 consists of 14 residues. V lost 6 bases, J lost 4 bases, and 5 bases stayed unmatched. DNA for the CDR3: TGTGCTAGTGGCCCGGACAGGGAGAATCAGCCCCAGCATTTT. It yields the protein CASGPDRENQPQHF.

This chain links TRBV19 with TRBJ1-5; 8 bases map to TRBD1. This CDR3 is 15 amino acids long. Germline trimming cut 5 bases from V and 4 bases from J; bases unmatched to any gene: 7. Germline V lookup: CDR1 LNHDA, CDR2 SQIVND (reference sequence). DNA of the CDR3: TGTGCCAGTAGTCAAGGACAGGGAACAAATCAGCCCCAGCATTTT. It translates to CASSQGQGTNQPQHF.

This rearrangement joins TRBV27 to TRBJ2-5, with TRBD1 matching 7 bases. The CDR3 is made up of 15 amino acids. Looked up from germline, CDR1 is MNHEY and CDR2 is SMNVEV (reference sequence). The junction had 7 bases not matched to a gene; V was cut back by 6 bases and J by 0 bases. The CDR3 protein is CASRRIDRDQETQYF. CDR3 coding DNA: TGTGCCAGCAGGCGAATAGACAGGGACCAAGAGACCCAGTACTTC.

The chain joins TRBV27 to TRBJ1-5; D may be TRBD1 (6 bases). Trimming cost V 5 bases and J 3 bases, with 17 bases left between them. Germline V gene sequence: CDR1 MNHEY, CDR2 SMNVEV (reference sequence). This CDR3 region has 16 residues. The CDR3 spells CASSPEFRGNNQPQHF. As DNA, the CDR3 is TGTGCCAGCAGTCCGGAATTCAGGGGAAACAATCAGCCCCAGCATTTT.

This chain connects TRBV4-3 to TRBJ1-2, with a possible D match to TRBD1 (6 bases). CDR1 and CDR2 from the germline V gene are LGHNA and YSLEER. Trimming took off 0 bases at V and 6 bases at J, with 17 bases between the two ends. This CDR3 is built from 16 residues. CDR3 DNA: TGCGCCAGCAGCCAAGATGACAGGTTGTATCAGGATGGCTACACCTTC. This codes for CASSQDDRLYQDGYTF.

The gene calls are TRBV18 and TRBJ2-3; D may be TRBD2 (5 bases). CDR1 is KGHSH and CDR2 is LQKENI in the germline V gene. The CDR3 loop spans 16 amino acids. Trimming pared 3 bases from V and 3 bases from J, leaving 16 bases between. The CDR3 DNA follows: TGTGCCAGCTCACCGAGGGCAGCAGGCAGAACAGATACGCAGTATTTT. This gives the protein CASSPRAAGRTDTQYF.

The chain recombines TRBV19 with TRBJ2-3; unclear D gene. Germline V CDR1 and CDR2: LNHDA, SQIVND (reference sequence). The V end lost 2 bases, the J end lost 2 bases, and 11 bases lay between the germline ends. This CDR3 has 15 amino acids. The CDR3 coding sequence is TGTGCCAGTAGTATACCAGAATCCCCCACAGATACGCAGTATTTT. Encoded protein: CASSIPESPTDTQYF.

This chain links TRBV28 with TRBJ2-2; 8 nucleotides align to TRBD2. Germline CDR1 reads MDHEN; CDR2 reads SYDVKM. The J segment lost 6 bases and the V segment lost 4 bases, leaving 13 bases of the junction unmatched. The CDR3 is 17 residues long. CDR3 region: CASSSYGLALTSGELFF. CDR3 nucleotide sequence: TGTGCCAGCAGTTCCTATGGACTAGCCCTGACGTCCGGGGAGCTGTTTTTT.

CDR3 bases: TGTGCCAGCGGGGGGACAGTTCTCTCACCCCTCCACTTT. Its protein is CASGGTVLSPLHF. The chain recombines TRBV28 with TRBJ1-6, with 7 bases lining up with TRBD1. The CDR3 length is 13 residues. The germline gives CDR1 MDHEN, CDR2 SYDVKM. Unmatched junction bases numbered 8, after V lost 8 bases and J lost 10 bases.

This clone appeared once. The chain has TRBV7-9 and TRBJ2-2; 7 positions match TRBD1. With V trimmed by 1 base and J by 4 bases, 6 bases remained unmatched. The V gene's germline CDR1 is SEHNR and CDR2 FQNEAQ (reference sequence). This CDR3 is built from 16 residues. The CDR3 protein is CASSLVATGITGELFF. As DNA, the CDR3 is TGTGCCAGCAGCTTAGTAGCGACAGGGATCACCGGGGAGCTGTTTTTT.

The chain links TRBV11-2 to TRBJ1-4; 7 nucleotides agree with TRBD1. Germline CDR1 SGHAT, CDR2 FQNNGV. This CDR3 region has 15 residues. The V segment lost 5 bases and the J segment 3 bases; nucleotides outside the gene matches: 6. DNA of the CDR3: TGTGCCAGCAGCGCAATAGGGACAGCTAATGAAAAACTGTTTTTT. Protein: CASSAIGTANEKLFF.